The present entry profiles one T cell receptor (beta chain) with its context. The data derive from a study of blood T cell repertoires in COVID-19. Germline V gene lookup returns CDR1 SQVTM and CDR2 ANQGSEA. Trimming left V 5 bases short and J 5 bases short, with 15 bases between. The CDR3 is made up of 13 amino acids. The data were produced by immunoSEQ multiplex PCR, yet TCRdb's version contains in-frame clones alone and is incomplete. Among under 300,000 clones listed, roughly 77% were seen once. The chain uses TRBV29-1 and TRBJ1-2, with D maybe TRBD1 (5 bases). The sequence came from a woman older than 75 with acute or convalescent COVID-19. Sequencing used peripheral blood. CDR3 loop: CSVLPEAGYGYTF. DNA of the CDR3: TGCAGCGTTCTTCCGGAAGCAGGGTATGGCTACACCTTC.